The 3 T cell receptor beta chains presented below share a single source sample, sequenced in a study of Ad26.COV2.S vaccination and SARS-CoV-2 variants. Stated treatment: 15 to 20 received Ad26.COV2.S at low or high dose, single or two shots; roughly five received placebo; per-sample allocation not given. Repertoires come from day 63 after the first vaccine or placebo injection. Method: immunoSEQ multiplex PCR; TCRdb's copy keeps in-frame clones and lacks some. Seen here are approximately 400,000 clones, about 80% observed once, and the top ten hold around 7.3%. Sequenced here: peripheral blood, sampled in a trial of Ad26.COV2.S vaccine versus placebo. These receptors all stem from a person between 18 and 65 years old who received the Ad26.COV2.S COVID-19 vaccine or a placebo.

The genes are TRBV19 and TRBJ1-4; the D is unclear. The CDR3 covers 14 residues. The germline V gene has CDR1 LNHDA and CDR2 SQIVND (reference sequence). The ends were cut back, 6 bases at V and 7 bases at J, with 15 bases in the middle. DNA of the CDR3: TGTGCCAGTAGCTCCAGGTGGATGGTTGAAAAACTGTTTTTT. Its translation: CASSSRWMVEKLFF.

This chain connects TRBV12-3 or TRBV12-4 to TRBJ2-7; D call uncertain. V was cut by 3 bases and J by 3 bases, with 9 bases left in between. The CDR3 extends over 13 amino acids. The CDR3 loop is CASSFASDYEQYF. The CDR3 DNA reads TGTGCCAGCAGTTTTGCGTCAGACTACGAGCAGTACTTC.

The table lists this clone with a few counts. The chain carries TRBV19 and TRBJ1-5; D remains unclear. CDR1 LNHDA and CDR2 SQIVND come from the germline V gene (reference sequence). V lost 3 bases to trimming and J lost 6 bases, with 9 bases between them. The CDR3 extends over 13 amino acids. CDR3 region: CASSMLWAQPQHF. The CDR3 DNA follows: TGTGCCAGTAGTATGCTTTGGGCTCAGCCCCAGCATTTT. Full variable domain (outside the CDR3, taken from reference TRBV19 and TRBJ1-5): DGGITQSPKYLFRKEGQNVTLSCEQNLNHDAMYWYRQDPGQGLRLIYYSQIVNDFQKGDIAEGYSVSREKKESFPLTVTSAQKNPTAFYLCASSMLWAQPQHFGDGTRLSIL.